These 24 T cell receptor beta chains were sequenced from one sample in a study of T cell responses to AZD1222 COVID-19 vaccine. Produced via immunoSEQ multiplex PCR; TCRdb's table is partial and in-frame only. The profile shows about 110,000 clones, nearly 90% of them singletons. Sequenced here: peripheral blood, sampled 28 days after the second AZD1222 dose. The source is an adult who received the AZD1222 COVID-19 vaccine.

The rearrangement uses TRBV5-1 and TRBJ1-2; tentative D call: TRBD1 (5 bases). CDR1 is SGHRS and CDR2 is YFSETQ in the germline V gene. The CDR3 extends over 15 amino acids. V was clipped by 0 bases and J by 6 bases, with 15 bases between them. The CDR3 sequence: CASSLAGGGLDGYTF. CDR3 DNA: TGCGCCAGCAGCTTGGCCGGGGGGGGGTTAGATGGCTACACCTTC.

The rearrangement joins TRBV5-1 to TRBJ1-1, with 8 bases fitting TRBD1. The ends lost 4 bases at V and 4 bases at J; junction bases unmatched: 9. Germline CDR1 SGHRS, CDR2 YFSETQ. The CDR3 is 15 amino acids. The CDR3 bases are TGCGCCAGCAGCACCCTACAGGGGGATGGCACTGAAGCTTTCTTT. This codes for CASSTLQGDGTEAFF.

This chain connects TRBV19 to TRBJ1-3; D gene ambiguous. CDR1 LNHDA and CDR2 SQIVND come from the germline V gene (reference sequence). The CDR3 covers 15 residues. V gave up 3 bases and J gave up 0 bases, with 9 bases separating them. The CDR3 DNA sequence: TGTGCCAGTAGTATCGGATCTCTCTCTGGAAACACCATATATTTT. Translating it yields CASSIGSLSGNTIYF.

The chain is built from TRBV5-6 and TRBJ1-2; no clear D. There are 11 residues in the CDR3. V shed 0 bases and J shed 8 bases, with 5 bases lying between them. Germline CDR1 SGHDT, CDR2 YYEEEE. The CDR3 nucleotides are TGTGCCAGCAGCTTGGTTGGAGGCTACACCTTC. It codes for CASSLVGGYTF. Together with reference TRBV5-6 and TRBJ1-2, the CDR3 gives the full variable domain: DAGVTQSPTHLIKTRGQQVTLRCSPKSGHDTVSWYQQALGQGPQFIFQYYEEEERQRGNFPDRFSGHQFPNYSSELNVNALLLGDSALYLCASSLVGGYTFGSGTRLTVV.

The rearrangement joins TRBV13 to TRBJ1-5; 7 bases align to TRBD1. CDR3 length equals 14 residues. V gave up 5 bases and J gave up 2 bases; unmatched junction bases: 3. Germline CDR1 is PRHDT and CDR2 is FYEKMQ (reference sequence). The CDR3 DNA sequence: TGTGCCAGCAGCCATGGGACAGGCAATCAGCCCCAGCATTTT. Protein: CASSHGTGNQPQHF.

The chain links TRBV28 to TRBJ1-4; a weak D match, TRBD1 (5 bases). V lost 7 bases, J lost 6 bases, and 12 bases lay in between. Germline V gives CDR1 MDHEN, CDR2 SYDVKM. This CDR3 is 13 amino acids long. The DNA for the CDR3 is TGTGCCAGCAACGACAGATACTATGAAAAACTGTTTTTT. Translating it yields CASNDRYYEKLFF.

This clone has only one observation. The chain combines TRBV2 with TRBJ1-2; D not resolved. The CDR3 totals 12 residues. The V gene's germline CDR1 is SNHLY and CDR2 FYNNEI. V was shortened by 4 bases and J by 5 bases, with 8 bases between the two germline ends. Here the CDR3 reads CASSVEPYGYTF. The CDR3 DNA reads TGTGCCAGCAGTGTAGAACCTTATGGCTACACCTTC.

The rearrangement links TRBV19 to TRBJ2-7; 8 bases align to TRBD2. Germline V gives CDR1 LNHDA, CDR2 SQIVND (reference sequence). With 5 bases clipped from V and 3 bases from J, the junction kept 9 bases outside the gene matches. This CDR3 spans 15 amino acids. The CDR3 sequence: CASSPRGGSIYEQYF. The CDR3 coding sequence is TGTGCCAGTAGTCCACGGGGGGGCTCCATCTACGAGCAGTACTTC.

This clone was detected only once. The chain recombines TRBV3-1 (or the pseudogene TRBV3-2) with TRBJ1-1; 9 bases are shared with TRBD1. Germline V lookup: CDR1 LGHDT, CDR2 YNNKEL (reference sequence). The V segment lost 3 bases and the J segment 11 bases; nucleotides outside the gene matches: 7. There are 13 residues in the CDR3. CDR3 nucleotides: TGTGCCAGCAGCCAGGGGGGACAGGGACTTGCTTTCTTT. Translating it yields CASSQGGQGLAFF.

The chain uses TRBV5-6 and TRBJ1-5; D is unclear. Trimming shortened V by 4 bases and J by 11 bases, and 10 bases separated the two germline ends. The CDR3 has 11 residues. Germline V gives CDR1 SGHDT, CDR2 YYEEEE. CDR3 protein: CASSPLTTQHF. As DNA, the CDR3 is TGTGCCAGCAGCCCCTTGACAACCCAGCATTTT.

This chain uses TRBV12-3 or TRBV12-4 with TRBJ1-1; D possibly corresponds to TRBD1 (5 bases). The length of the CDR3 is 13 residues. Deletions cut 7 bases from V and 1 base from J, with 10 bases between. The chain's CDR3 is CASTDRQNTEAFF. CDR3 coding DNA: TGTGCCAGCACCGACAGACAGAACACTGAAGCTTTCTTT.

This chain links TRBV24-1 with TRBJ1-2; the match to TRBD1 covers 8 bases. Germline trimming cut 9 bases from V and 8 bases from J; bases unmatched to any gene: 10. Germline V gene sequence: CDR1 KGHDR, CDR2 SFDVKD. This CDR3 comprises 13 residues. The CDR3 coding sequence is TGTGCCACCCGGGACAGGACCAACGAGGGCTACACCTTC. As protein: CATRDRTNEGYTF.

V is TRBV6-1 and J is TRBJ2-7; D is undetermined. Per germline, CDR1 MNHNS and CDR2 SASEGT. This CDR3 comprises 17 residues. V lost 1 base to trimming and J lost 2 bases, with 18 bases between them. CDR3 protein: CASSEVPSKWFTYEQYF. The CDR3 region has the DNA TGTGCCAGCAGTGAAGTGCCGTCTAAGTGGTTCACCTACGAGCAGTACTTC.

The CDR3 DNA is TGCGCCAGCAGCCAAGATGGGGATCAGGCAGCTAACTATGGCTACACCTTC. It yields the protein CASSQDGDQAANYGYTF. The chain is built from TRBV4-1 and TRBJ1-2; D unclear. The CDR3 length is 17 residues. Germline loops: CDR1 MGHRA, CDR2 YSYEKL. Trimming stripped 0 bases from V and 0 bases from J, with 14 bases between.

The J gene is TRBJ1-5, the V gene TRBV9, with 7 positions matching TRBD1. CDR1 SGDLS and CDR2 YYNGEE come from the germline V gene. Unmatched junction bases numbered 7, after V lost 3 bases and J lost 7 bases. The CDR3 runs to 14 residues. This CDR3 is CASSADQGGQPQHF. CDR3 nucleotide sequence: TGTGCCAGCAGCGCAGATCAGGGGGGGCAGCCCCAGCATTTT.

The sample holds a few counts of this clone. This chain links TRBV28 with TRBJ1-4; maybe TRBD1 (5 bases). Trimming removed 3 bases from V and 4 bases from J, with 12 bases in between. The germline gives CDR1 MDHEN, CDR2 SYDVKM. The CDR3 has 15 residues. CDR3 sequence reads: CASSFLGTDNEKLFF. CDR3 coding DNA: TGTGCCAGCAGTTTCCTAGGGACTGATAATGAAAAACTGTTTTTT.

CDR3 sequence: CASSLGLAGNYEQYF. The CDR3 nucleotides are TGTGCCAGTAGTTTAGGACTAGCGGGTAACTACGAGCAGTACTTC. The V and J genes are TRBV19 and TRBJ2-7; 11 bases fit TRBD2. The V gene's germline CDR1 is LNHDA and CDR2 SQIVND (reference sequence). The CDR3 has 15 amino acids. V lost 5 bases, J lost 3 bases, and 6 bases stayed unmatched.

The chain employs TRBV3-1 (or the pseudogene TRBV3-2) and TRBJ1-5; no clear D gene. Trimming shortened V by 1 base and J by 4 bases, and 11 bases separated the two germline ends. CDR3 size: 15 residues. Germline V lookup: CDR1 LGHDT, CDR2 YNNKEL (reference sequence). The CDR3 region is CASSQGRQRNQPQHF. CDR3 nucleotide sequence: TGTGCCAGCAGCCAAGGCCGGCAGAGAAATCAGCCCCAGCATTTT.

This chain connects TRBV7-8 to TRBJ2-5; D may be TRBD2 (5 bases). Trimming removed 1 base at V and 2 bases at J, with 8 bases between. Germline values: CDR1 SGHVS, CDR2 FQNEAQ. The CDR3 is made up of 14 amino acids. CDR3 in amino acids: CASSLDSGQETQYF. For the CDR3, the DNA is TGTGCCAGCAGCTTAGACAGCGGACAAGAGACCCAGTACTTC.

The V gene is TRBV5-4, the J gene TRBJ1-1; D is possibly TRBD1 (5 bases). Germline V gives CDR1 SGHNT, CDR2 YYREEE (reference sequence). Trimming removed 0 bases from V and 0 bases from J, with 15 bases in between. There are 17 residues in the CDR3. The DNA of the CDR3 is TGTGCCAGCAGCTTGGTTTTGACAGCACAAATGAACACTGAAGCTTTCTTT. It yields the protein CASSLVLTAQMNTEAFF.

The V call is TRBV10-2, the J call TRBJ2-5; D is perhaps TRBD1 (6 bases). This CDR3 contains 13 residues. CDR1 is WSHSY and CDR2 is SAAADI in the germline V gene. V gave up 5 bases and J gave up 5 bases, with 12 bases separating them. The CDR3 DNA is TGCGCCAGCAGTACAGGGCGGTACGAGACCCAGTACTTC. Residues: CASSTGRYETQYF.

The V call is TRBV6-4, the J call TRBJ2-1; TRBD1 or TRBD2 may be the D gene (7 bases each). The CDR3 runs to 14 residues. Trimming shortened V by 0 bases and J by 8 bases, and 11 bases separated the two germline ends. From germline, CDR1 is MRHNA and CDR2 SNTAGT. CDR3 sequence reads: CASSDSGGGDEQFF. The CDR3 DNA follows: TGTGCCAGCAGTGACTCGGGAGGGGGCGATGAGCAGTTCTTC.

This clone appeared once. The genes are TRBV9 and TRBJ1-2, with a tentative D call TRBD1 (5 bases). Trimming took off 4 bases at V and 3 bases at J, with 16 bases between the two ends. Per the germline V gene, CDR1 is SGDLS and CDR2 is YYNGEE. There are 15 residues in the CDR3. CDR3 DNA sequence: TGTGCCAGCAGCCCCCAAGAGGGGCCAGACTATGGCTACACCTTC. Amino acid sequence: CASSPQEGPDYGYTF.

The chain joins TRBV7-9 to TRBJ1-5; 7 nucleotides match TRBD1. J gave up 3 bases and V 8 bases, and 16 bases lay outside the gene matches. This CDR3 comprises 17 residues. Germline values: CDR1 SEHNR, CDR2 FQNEAQ (reference sequence). The CDR3 sequence is CASLKRQGEKFNQPQHF. The CDR3 DNA sequence: TGTGCCAGCTTGAAGAGGCAGGGGGAAAAATTCAATCAGCCCCAGCATTTT.